This TCR beta chain was retrieved from a study of beta chain features in type 1 diabetes. Across the study: Sorted cells numbering approximately 110,000,000 were examined across all samples. Whole-study results and caveats: Any PCR bias toward short templates would affect both groups alike. Lower insertion and higher deletion counts appeared at VDJ junctions in type 1 diabetes patients.

Isolated RNA was reverse transcribed in full, so expressed TCRB transcripts were sequenced. The data were produced by immunoSEQ multiplex PCR, yet TCRdb's version contains in-frame clones alone and is incomplete. Among under 950,000 clones, about a sixth were seen once, and the ten largest hold about 0.02%. This clone was counted between two and nine times. Its antigen is as yet unknown. The germline gives CDR1 ENHRY, CDR2 SYGVKD. V dropped 6 bases and J dropped 8; count of bases not matched to a gene: 9. This CDR3 spans 14 amino acids. The chain combines TRBV10-3 with TRBJ1-4; 7 bases align to TRBD1. This TCR was sampled from a woman younger than 35 in good health. Sequenced: naive CD4+ T cells from blood. The DNA of the CDR3 is TGTGCCATCAGGAAACAGGGGAGTGGGGAAAAACTGTTTTTT. Translation gives CAIRKQGSGEKLFF.